The TCR beta chain under discussion was sequenced for a study of OX40 agonist ivuxolimab in advanced cancers. Study as a whole: Among those enrolled, mean age was 60 years (range about 23 to 85) and 75% to 85% were male.

Measured with immunoSEQ multiplex PCR; TCRdb has only the in-frame clones, and not every one. The data show fewer than 75,000 clones, 91% seen once. Germline V gene lookup returns CDR1 LGHNA and CDR2 YNFKEQ. The ends lost 1 base at V and 4 bases at J; junction bases unmatched: 8. There are 16 residues in the CDR3. As regards this clone: Its antigen remains unknown.

Study-level findings and limits: Antigen specificity remained undetermined for the expanded peripheral T cells. On average, a greater number of expanded clones characterised CD8+ T cells relative to CD4+. Circulating CD4+ and CD8+ T cells showed clonal expansion by week 6 at 0.1 to 3.0 mg/kg.

The sample was CD4+ or CD8+ T cells sorted from blood, taken in a trial of the OX40 agonist ivuxolimab. The chain employs TRBV4-2 and TRBJ2-5; 8 nucleotides align to TRBD2. The source of this sequence is an adult with an advanced solid tumor such as melanoma, head and neck, liver or kidney cancer. CDR3 region: CASSQAGGTQLETQYF. The CDR3, as DNA: TGTGCCAGCAGCCAAGCGGGGGGGACTCAGCTAGAGACCCAGTACTTC.